The 13 T cell receptor beta chains below come from one sample, sequenced in a study of cytomegalovirus exposure and HLA in healthy donors. 60 Vbeta and 13 Jbeta primers were used in PCR. TCRdb keeps only in-frame clones here, not all; method: immunoSEQ multiplex PCR. The sample consists of roughly 290,000 clones, about 87% of them appearing once. The source material was PBMCs. These receptor sequences come from a young woman in good health and CMV-seronegative.

The V and J genes are TRBV6-5 and TRBJ1-5; a possible D gene is TRBD1 (6 bases). The CDR3 runs 15 residues. CDR1 and CDR2 from the germline V gene are MNHEY and SVGAGI. The V and J ends lost 2 bases and 7 bases respectively, with 15 bases between them. In nucleotides, the CDR3 is TGTGCCAGCAGTTACGATTCGGGGGGCGGACAGCCCCAGCATTTT. Residues: CASSYDSGGGQPQHF.

The chain combines TRBV5-1 with TRBJ2-3; 9 bases fit TRBD2. This CDR3 has 16 residues. V trimming: 2 bases; J trimming: 1 base; junction bases outside the gene matches: 5. Germline-derived CDR1 and CDR2 are SGHRS and YFSETQ. CDR3 DNA: TGCGCCAGCAGCTTCTTAGCGGGGGATCGCACAGATACGCAGTATTTT. Translation: CASSFLAGDRTDTQYF.

The chain uses TRBV4-1 and TRBJ1-5; D possibly corresponds to TRBD1 (5 bases). The germline V gene encodes CDR1 MGHRA and CDR2 YSYEKL. The CDR3 is 17 amino acids. Trimming pared 2 bases from V and 7 bases from J, leaving 21 bases between. This chain's CDR3 is CASSQTPLRSRGQPQHF. CDR3 bases: TGCGCCAGCAGCCAAACCCCCTTAAGGAGTAGGGGCCAGCCCCAGCATTTT.

The chain has TRBV19 and TRBJ1-1; unclear D gene. The V and J ends lost 1 base and 11 bases respectively, with 8 bases between them. The CDR3 totals 11 residues. Per the germline V gene, CDR1 is LNHDA and CDR2 is SQIVND (reference sequence). Written as DNA, the CDR3 is TGTGCCAGTAGTATAGGAGGTTGGGCTTTCTTT. Encoded protein: CASSIGGWAFF.

A remark on this clone: In the same sample, other DNA sequences code for this CDR3. V is TRBV5-1 and J is TRBJ2-5; TRBD2 matches at 11 bases. CDR3 length equals 18 residues. Trimming cost V 0 bases and J 2 bases; bases outside gene matches: 9. Per germline, CDR1 SGHRS and CDR2 YFSETQ. The CDR3 loop reads CASSLAGLAGGGQETQYF. In nucleotides, the CDR3 is TGCGCCAGCAGCTTGGCAGGCCTAGCGGGGGGAGGGCAAGAGACCCAGTACTTC.

The chain links TRBV11-3 to TRBJ2-3, with 9 bases that match TRBD2. CDR3 length equals 17 residues. V dropped 2 bases and J dropped 2; count of bases not matched to a gene: 8. The germline V gene encodes CDR1 SGHNT and CDR2 YENEEA. CDR3 sequence reads: CASSLSLAGTHTDTQYF. DNA of the CDR3: TGTGCCAGCAGCTTAAGCCTAGCGGGGACCCACACAGATACGCAGTATTTT. Complete variable domain (other parts from reference TRBV11-3 and TRBJ2-3): EAGVVQSPRYKIIEKKQPVAFWCNPISGHNTLYWYLQNLGQGPELLIRYENEEAVDDSQLPKDRFSAERLKGVDSTLKIQPAELGDSAVYLCASSLSLAGTHTDTQYFGPGTRLTVL.

This rearrangement joins TRBV2 to TRBJ1-2; 7 bases map to TRBD1. V lost 8 bases to trimming and J lost 3 bases; unmatched junction nucleotides: 12. The germline gives CDR1 SNHLY, CDR2 FYNNEI. The CDR3 covers 15 residues. In nucleotides, the CDR3 is TGTGCCAGCGGGGGGACAGCGCGCGGGGACTATGGCTACACCTTC. It specifies CASGGTARGDYGYTF.

J is TRBJ1-1 and V is TRBV6-1; 8 nucleotides align to TRBD1. The CDR3 consists of 16 residues. CDR1 and CDR2 from the germline V gene are MNHNS and SASEGT. Germline trimming cut 4 bases from V and 5 bases from J; bases unmatched to any gene: 12. This CDR3 is CASSGTSDRDRTEAFF. The CDR3 DNA reads as TGTGCCAGCAGTGGTACCTCGGACAGGGATCGTACTGAAGCTTTCTTT.

This chain links TRBV9 with TRBJ2-1; the match to TRBD2 covers 9 bases. The V gene's germline CDR1 is SGDLS and CDR2 YYNGEE. The CDR3 runs to 15 residues. Unmatched junction bases numbered 6, after V lost 0 bases and J lost 8 bases. CDR3 protein: CASSVGRGGFYEQFF. CDR3 DNA sequence: TGTGCCAGCAGCGTAGGGCGGGGGGGCTTCTATGAGCAGTTCTTC.

The chain links TRBV6-6 to TRBJ1-2, with TRBD1 matching 7 bases. Germline trimming cut 7 bases from V and 8 bases from J; bases unmatched to any gene: 10. Germline assignment: CDR1 MNHNY and CDR2 SVGAGI (reference sequence). There are 13 residues in the CDR3. The CDR3 DNA sequence: TGTGCCAGCACCCCGACAGGGTTCGAAGGCTACACCTTC. Its translation is CASTPTGFEGYTF.

This clone was seen once. The chain joins TRBV29-1 to TRBJ1-2; the D gene is possibly TRBD1 (6 bases). This CDR3 is built from 12 residues. V shed 7 bases and J shed 6 bases, with 15 bases lying between them. Germline V CDR1 and CDR2: SQVTM, ANQGSEA. The chain's CDR3 is CSGERGADGYTF. The CDR3 DNA follows: TGCAGCGGGGAACGGGGGGCGGATGGCTACACCTTC.

The chain couples TRBV6-5 to TRBJ1-1; 8 positions match TRBD1. Germline trimming cut 6 bases from V and 0 bases from J; bases unmatched to any gene: 9. The CDR3 sequence is 16 residues long. Germline CDR1 reads MNHEY; CDR2 reads SVGAGI. DNA of the CDR3: TGTGCCAGCAGATACCGGACAGGGCTAATGAACACTGAAGCTTTCTTT. This sequence encodes CASRYRTGLMNTEAFF.

This chain connects TRBV12-5 to TRBJ1-5; 7 bases are a match to TRBD1. Germline V CDR1 and CDR2: LGHNT, FRNRAP. The CDR3 covers 16 residues. Losses at the gene ends were 0 bases for V and 5 bases for J; bases not matched to a gene: 7. CDR3 nucleotides: TGTGCTAGTGGTTTGGTACTGGAGACAGGGTATCAGCCCCAGCATTTT. It yields the protein CASGLVLETGYQPQHF.